This TCR beta chain was recorded in a study of response to subunit inactivated influenza vaccine (dated by TCRdb to about 2018). Regarding the research as a whole: Deep quantitative T cell receptor repertoire profiling was used in the study to track responses to a trivalent subunit inactivated influenza vaccine. Study-wide findings and limitations: The authors proposed that each seasonal influenza vaccination may bring in only a limited number of new T cells.

This clonotype was counted between two and nine times. The specificity of this receptor is unknown. The record has no base qualities; no much larger clone is one base away. The method was RT-PCR. The sample was run on an Illumina HiSeq 2500. TCRdb's own reprocessing of the public reads used fastp at Q25 and MiXCR and kept productive beta chains. Entries are consolidated by CDR3 protein sequence, retaining the most common genes and DNA. The sample yields some 190,000 distinct CDR3 sequences; roughly 14% were counted once. Jointly, the top ten make up approximately 30% of the sample. The CDR1 and CDR2 encoded by the germline V gene are MDHEN and SYDVKM. The CDR3 contains 13 residues, cysteine and phenylalanine counted. CDR3 DNA only is kept here, 39 bases in frame from base 1. Trimming accounts for 11 bases at V and 0 bases at J, while the number of junction bases matched to no gene is 2.

Recombination joined TRBV28 with TRBJ2-1, with 9 middle bases fitting TRBD2. This receptor was taken from a man aged 45-60 years who received an inactivated influenza vaccine. Donor details come from another sample of the same person, matched by shared clones. This sample comprised CD8+ T cells sorted from PBMCs, obtained about 5 days after vaccination. In nucleotides, the sequence is TGTGCCTGTAGCGGGAGCTCCTACAATGAGCAGTTCTTC. Its amino acids are CACSGSSYNEQFF.